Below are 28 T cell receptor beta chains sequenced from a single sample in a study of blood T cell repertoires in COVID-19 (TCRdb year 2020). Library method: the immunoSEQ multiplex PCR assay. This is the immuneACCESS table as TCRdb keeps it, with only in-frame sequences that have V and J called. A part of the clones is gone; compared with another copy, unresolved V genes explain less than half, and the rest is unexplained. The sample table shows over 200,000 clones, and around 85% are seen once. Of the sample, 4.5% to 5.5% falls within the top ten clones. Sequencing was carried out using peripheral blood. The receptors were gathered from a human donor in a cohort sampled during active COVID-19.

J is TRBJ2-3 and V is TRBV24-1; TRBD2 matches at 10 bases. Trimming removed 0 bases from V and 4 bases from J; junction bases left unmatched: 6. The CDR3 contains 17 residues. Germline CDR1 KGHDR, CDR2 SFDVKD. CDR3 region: CATSDLRSGRASDTQYF. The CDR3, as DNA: TGTGCCACCAGTGATTTGAGGAGCGGGAGGGCCTCAGATACGCAGTATTTT.

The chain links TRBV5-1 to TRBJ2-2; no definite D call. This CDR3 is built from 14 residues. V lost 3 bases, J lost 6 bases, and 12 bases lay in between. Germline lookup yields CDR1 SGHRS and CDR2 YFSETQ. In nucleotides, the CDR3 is TGCGCCAGCAGCTCGAATCTAGGCGCCGGGGAGCTGTTTTTT. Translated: CASSSNLGAGELFF.

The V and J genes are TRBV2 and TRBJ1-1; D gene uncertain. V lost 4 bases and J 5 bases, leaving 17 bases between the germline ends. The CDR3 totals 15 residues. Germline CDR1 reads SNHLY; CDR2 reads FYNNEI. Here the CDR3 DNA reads TGTGCCAGCAGTGCTCTCATGTCTGGAGGAACTGAAGCTTTCTTT. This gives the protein CASSALMSGGTEAFF.

The CDR3 DNA reads TGTGCCAGCAGCTTAGCGGTGGGCCGTTCCGGCAGATTTAGGGAGACCCAGTACTTC. Translating it yields CASSLAVGRSGRFRETQYF. This rearrangement joins TRBV7-2 to TRBJ2-5; D is unclear. Germline CDR1 SGHTA, CDR2 FQGNSA. The CDR3 is 19 amino acids. V dropped 0 bases and J dropped 5 bases, with 25 bases sitting between them. Together with reference TRBV7-2 and TRBJ2-5, the CDR3 gives the full variable domain: GAGVSQSPSNKVTEKGKDVELRCDPISGHTALYWYRQSLGQGLEFLIYFQGNSAPDKSGLPSDRFSAERTGGSVSTLTIQRTQQEDSAVYLCASSLAVGRSGRFRETQYFGPGTRLLVL.

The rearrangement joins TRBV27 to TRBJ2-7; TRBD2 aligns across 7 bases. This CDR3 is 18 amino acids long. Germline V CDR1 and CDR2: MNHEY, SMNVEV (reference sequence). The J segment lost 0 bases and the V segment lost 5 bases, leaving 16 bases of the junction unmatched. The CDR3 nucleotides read TGTGCCAGCAGTCCCCGGAGTAGCGGGCCTCTTAGCTCCTACGAGCAGTACTTC. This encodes CASSPRSSGPLSSYEQYF.

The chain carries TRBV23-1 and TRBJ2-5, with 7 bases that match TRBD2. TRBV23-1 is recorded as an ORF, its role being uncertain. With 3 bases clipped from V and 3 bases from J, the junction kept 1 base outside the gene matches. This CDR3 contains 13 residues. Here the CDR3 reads CASSQGGEETQYF. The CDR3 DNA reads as TGCGCCAGCAGTCAGGGAGGGGAAGAGACCCAGTACTTC.

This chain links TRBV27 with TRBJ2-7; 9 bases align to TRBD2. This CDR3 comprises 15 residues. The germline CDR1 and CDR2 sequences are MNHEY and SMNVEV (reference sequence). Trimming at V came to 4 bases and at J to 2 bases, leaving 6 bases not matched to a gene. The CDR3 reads CASSSFSGRTYEQYF. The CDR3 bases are TGTGCCAGCAGTTCCTTTAGCGGGAGAACCTACGAGCAGTACTTC.

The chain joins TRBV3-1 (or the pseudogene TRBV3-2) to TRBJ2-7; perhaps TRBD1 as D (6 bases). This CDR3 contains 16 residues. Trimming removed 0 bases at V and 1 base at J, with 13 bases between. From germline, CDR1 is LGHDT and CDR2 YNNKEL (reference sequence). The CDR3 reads CASSQEEQGPSYEQYF. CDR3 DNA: TGTGCCAGCAGCCAAGAAGAACAGGGACCTTCCTACGAGCAGTACTTC.

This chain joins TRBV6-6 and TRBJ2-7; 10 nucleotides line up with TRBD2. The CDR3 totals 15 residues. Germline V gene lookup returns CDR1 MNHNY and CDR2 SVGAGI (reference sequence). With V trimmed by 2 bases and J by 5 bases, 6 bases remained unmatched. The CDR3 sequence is CASSYPSGSHNEQYF. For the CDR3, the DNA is TGTGCCAGCAGTTACCCTAGCGGGAGCCATAACGAGCAGTACTTC.

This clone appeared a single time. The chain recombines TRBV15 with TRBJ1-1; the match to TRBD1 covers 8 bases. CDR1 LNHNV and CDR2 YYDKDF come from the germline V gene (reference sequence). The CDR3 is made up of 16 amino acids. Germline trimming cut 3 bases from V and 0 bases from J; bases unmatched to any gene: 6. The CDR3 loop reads CATSSLDRGLNTEAFF. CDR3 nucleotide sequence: TGTGCCACCAGCAGCCTCGACAGGGGTCTGAACACTGAAGCTTTCTTT.

The CDR3 nucleotides are TGTGCCAGCGCGACTAGCGGCTTAGCCAAAAACATTCAGTACTTC. Its protein is CASATSGLAKNIQYF. The chain recombines TRBV11-2 with TRBJ2-4, with 9 bases fitting TRBD2. CDR1 is SGHAT and CDR2 is FQNNGV in the germline V gene. The CDR3 is 15 amino acids. After removal of 8 bases from V and 0 bases from J, the junction contained 5 bases not matched to a gene.

In DNA, the CDR3 is TGCGCCAGCAGCTTGGGGGGCCCCGCTGGGGCCAACGTCCTGACTTTC. This sequence encodes CASSLGGPAGANVLTF. This chain connects TRBV5-1 to TRBJ2-6; the D gene is possibly TRBD1 (5 bases). V lost 0 bases to trimming and J lost 2 bases, with 9 bases between them. The V gene's germline CDR1 is SGHRS and CDR2 YFSETQ. The CDR3 is 16 residues long.

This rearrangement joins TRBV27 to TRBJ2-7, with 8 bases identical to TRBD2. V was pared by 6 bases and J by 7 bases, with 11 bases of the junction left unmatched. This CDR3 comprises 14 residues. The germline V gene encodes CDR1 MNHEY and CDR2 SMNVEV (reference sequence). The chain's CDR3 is CASSPAGEVWEQYF. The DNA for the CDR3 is TGTGCCAGCAGCCCAGCGGGAGAGGTGTGGGAGCAGTACTTC.

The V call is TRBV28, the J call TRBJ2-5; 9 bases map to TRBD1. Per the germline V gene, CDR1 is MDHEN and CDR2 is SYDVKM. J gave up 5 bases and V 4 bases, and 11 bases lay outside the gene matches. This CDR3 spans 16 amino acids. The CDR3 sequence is CASSSSGTGTTETQYF. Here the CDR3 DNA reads TGTGCCAGCAGTTCAAGCGGGACAGGGACGACGGAGACCCAGTACTTC.

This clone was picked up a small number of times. In DNA, the CDR3 is TGTGCCAGCAGCACCGGGACAGGGGCCTCCTACGAGCAGTACTTC. It specifies CASSTGTGASYEQYF. The V call is TRBV7-9, the J call TRBJ2-7, with 10 bases fitting TRBD1. CDR3 length: 15 amino acids. Trimming took 5 bases from V and 0 from J; bases not matched to a gene: 4. CDR1 SEHNR and CDR2 FQNEAQ come from the germline V gene (reference sequence).

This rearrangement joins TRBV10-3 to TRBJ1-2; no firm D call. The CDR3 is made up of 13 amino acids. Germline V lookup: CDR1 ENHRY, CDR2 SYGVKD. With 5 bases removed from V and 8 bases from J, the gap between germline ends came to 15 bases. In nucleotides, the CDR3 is TGTGCCATCAGTAACGGAGCCAGTAGGGGCTACACCTTC. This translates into CAISNGASRGYTF.

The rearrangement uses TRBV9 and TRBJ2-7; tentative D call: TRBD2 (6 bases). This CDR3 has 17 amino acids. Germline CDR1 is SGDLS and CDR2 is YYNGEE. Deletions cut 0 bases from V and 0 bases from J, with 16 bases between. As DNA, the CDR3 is TGTGCCAGCAGCGTAGTTCTGACGGGGGATAGCTCCTACGAGCAGTACTTC. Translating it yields CASSVVLTGDSSYEQYF.

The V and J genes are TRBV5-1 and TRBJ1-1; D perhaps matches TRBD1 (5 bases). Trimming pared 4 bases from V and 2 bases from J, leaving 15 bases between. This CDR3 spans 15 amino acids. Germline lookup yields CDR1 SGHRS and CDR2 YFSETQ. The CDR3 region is CASSARQSTNTEAFF. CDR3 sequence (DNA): TGCGCCAGCAGCGCCAGACAGTCAACCAACACTGAAGCTTTCTTT.

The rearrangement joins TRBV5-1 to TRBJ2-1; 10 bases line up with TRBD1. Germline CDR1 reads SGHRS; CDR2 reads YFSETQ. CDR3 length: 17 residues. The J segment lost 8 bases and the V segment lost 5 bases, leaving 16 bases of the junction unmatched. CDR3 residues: CASRVWDRGQRVDEQFF. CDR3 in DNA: TGCGCCAGCAGGGTTTGGGACAGGGGTCAGAGGGTCGATGAGCAGTTCTTC.

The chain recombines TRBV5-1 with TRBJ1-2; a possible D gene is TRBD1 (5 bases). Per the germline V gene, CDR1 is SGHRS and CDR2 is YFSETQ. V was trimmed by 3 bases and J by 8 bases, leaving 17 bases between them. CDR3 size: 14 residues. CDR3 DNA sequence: TGCGCCAGCAGCTCCGCGGGAAGGGGAGAAGGCTACACCTTC. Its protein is CASSSAGRGEGYTF.

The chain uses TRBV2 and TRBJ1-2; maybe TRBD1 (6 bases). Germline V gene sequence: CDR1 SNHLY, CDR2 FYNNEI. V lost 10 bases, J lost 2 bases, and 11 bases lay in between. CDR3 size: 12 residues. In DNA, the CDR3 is TGTGCCACCTCTACAGGGAACTATGGCTACACCTTC. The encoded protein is CATSTGNYGYTF. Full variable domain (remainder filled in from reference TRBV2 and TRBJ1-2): EPEVTQTPSHQVTQMGQEVILRCVPISNHLYFYWYRQILGQKVEFLVSFYNNEISEKSEIFDDQFSVERPDGSNFTLKIRSTKLEDSAMYFCATSTGNYGYTFGSGTRLTVV.

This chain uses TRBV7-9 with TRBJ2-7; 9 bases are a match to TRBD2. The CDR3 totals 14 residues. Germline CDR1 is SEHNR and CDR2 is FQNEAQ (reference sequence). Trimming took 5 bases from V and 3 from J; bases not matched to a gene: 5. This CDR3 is CASSPPAGGYEQYF. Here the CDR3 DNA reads TGTGCCAGCAGCCCTCCAGCGGGAGGCTACGAGCAGTACTTC.

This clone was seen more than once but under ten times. CDR3: CAWSALAEQYF. CDR3 DNA: TGTGCCTGGAGTGCCCTCGCGGAGCAGTACTTC. This rearrangement joins TRBV30 to TRBJ2-7; D unclear. The germline V gene encodes CDR1 GTSNPN and CDR2 SVGIG (reference sequence). The CDR3 has 11 residues. V lost 1 base and J lost 7, with 8 bases in between.

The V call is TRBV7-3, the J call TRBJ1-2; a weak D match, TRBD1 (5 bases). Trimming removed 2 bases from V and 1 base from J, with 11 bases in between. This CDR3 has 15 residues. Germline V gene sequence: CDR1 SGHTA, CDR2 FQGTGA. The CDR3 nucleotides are TGTGCCAGCAGCTTATATCCAGGGCTTAACTATGGCTACACCTTC. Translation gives CASSLYPGLNYGYTF.

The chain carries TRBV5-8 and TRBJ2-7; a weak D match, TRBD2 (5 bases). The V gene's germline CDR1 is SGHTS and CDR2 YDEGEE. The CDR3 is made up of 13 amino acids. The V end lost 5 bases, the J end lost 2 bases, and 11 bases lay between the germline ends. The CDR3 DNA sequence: TGTGCCAGCAGGTTCGGGATGCCCTACGAGCAGTACTTC. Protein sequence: CASRFGMPYEQYF.

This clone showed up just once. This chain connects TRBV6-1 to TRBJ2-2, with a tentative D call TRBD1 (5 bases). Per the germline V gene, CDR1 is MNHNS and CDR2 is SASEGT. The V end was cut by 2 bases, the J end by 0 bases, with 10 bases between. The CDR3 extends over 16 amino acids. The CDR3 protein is CASSEQGFSNTGELFF. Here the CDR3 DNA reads TGTGCCAGCAGTGAACAGGGCTTCTCGAACACCGGGGAGCTGTTTTTT.

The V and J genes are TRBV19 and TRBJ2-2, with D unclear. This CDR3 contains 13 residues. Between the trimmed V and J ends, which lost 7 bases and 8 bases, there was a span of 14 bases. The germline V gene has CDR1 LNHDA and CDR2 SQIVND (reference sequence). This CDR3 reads CASTIAGPGELFF. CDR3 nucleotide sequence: TGTGCCAGTACCATAGCTGGTCCTGGGGAGCTGTTTTTT.

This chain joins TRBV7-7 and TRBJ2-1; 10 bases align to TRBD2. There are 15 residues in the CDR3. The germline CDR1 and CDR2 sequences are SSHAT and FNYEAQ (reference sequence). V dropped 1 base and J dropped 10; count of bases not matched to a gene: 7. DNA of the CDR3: TGTGCCAGCAGCTTAGTGTCTAGCGGGAGAGGAGAGCAGTTCTTC. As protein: CASSLVSSGRGEQFF.